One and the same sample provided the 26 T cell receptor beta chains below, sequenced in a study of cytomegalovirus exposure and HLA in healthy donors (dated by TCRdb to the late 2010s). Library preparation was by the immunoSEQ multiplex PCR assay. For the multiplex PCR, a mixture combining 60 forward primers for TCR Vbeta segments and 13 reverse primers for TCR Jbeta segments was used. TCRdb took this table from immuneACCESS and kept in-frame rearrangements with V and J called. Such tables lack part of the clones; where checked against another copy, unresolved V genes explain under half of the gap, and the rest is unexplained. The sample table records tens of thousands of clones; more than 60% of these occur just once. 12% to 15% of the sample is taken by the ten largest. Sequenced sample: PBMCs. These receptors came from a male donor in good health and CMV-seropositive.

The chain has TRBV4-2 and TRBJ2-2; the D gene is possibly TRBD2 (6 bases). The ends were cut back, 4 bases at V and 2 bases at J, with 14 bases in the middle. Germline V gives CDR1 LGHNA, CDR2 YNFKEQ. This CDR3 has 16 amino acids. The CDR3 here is CASSPATSPNTGELFF. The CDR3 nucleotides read TGTGCCAGCAGCCCGGCCACTAGCCCTAACACCGGGGAGCTGTTTTTT.

CDR3 loop: CASSQGQAAMKEQYF. For the CDR3, the DNA is TGCGCCAGCAGCCAGGGACAGGCGGCTATGAAGGAGCAGTACTTC. This sequence joins TRBV4-1 and TRBJ2-7; 8 positions agree with TRBD1. The CDR3 totals 15 residues. CDR1 and CDR2 from the germline V gene are MGHRA and YSYEKL. V was clipped by 3 bases and J by 7 bases; unmatched bases: 11.

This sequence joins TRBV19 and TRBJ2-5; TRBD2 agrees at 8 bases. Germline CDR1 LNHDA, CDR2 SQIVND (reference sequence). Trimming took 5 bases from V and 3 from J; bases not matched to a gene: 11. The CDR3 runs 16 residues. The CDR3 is CASSGRTSLVKETQYF. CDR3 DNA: TGTGCCAGTAGTGGGCGGACTAGCCTCGTCAAAGAGACCCAGTACTTC.

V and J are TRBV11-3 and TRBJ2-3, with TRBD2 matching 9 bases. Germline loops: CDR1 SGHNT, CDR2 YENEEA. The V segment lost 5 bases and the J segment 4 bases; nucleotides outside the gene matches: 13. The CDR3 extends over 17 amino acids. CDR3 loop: CASSPGYAGGPPDTQYF. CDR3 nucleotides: TGTGCCAGCAGCCCCGGCTACGCGGGAGGGCCCCCAGATACGCAGTATTTT.

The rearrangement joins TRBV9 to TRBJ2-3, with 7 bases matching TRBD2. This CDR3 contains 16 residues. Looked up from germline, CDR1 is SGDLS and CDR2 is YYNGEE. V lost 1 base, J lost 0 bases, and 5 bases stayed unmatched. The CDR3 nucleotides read TGTGCCAGCAGCGTAACCTCGGGGGGAAGCACAGATACGCAGTATTTT. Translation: CASSVTSGGSTDTQYF.

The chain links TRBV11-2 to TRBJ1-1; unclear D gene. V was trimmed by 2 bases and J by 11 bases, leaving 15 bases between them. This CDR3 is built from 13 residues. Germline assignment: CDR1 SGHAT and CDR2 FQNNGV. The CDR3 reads CASSLTRGGSAFF. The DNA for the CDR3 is TGTGCCAGCAGCTTAACCCGAGGAGGGAGCGCTTTCTTT.

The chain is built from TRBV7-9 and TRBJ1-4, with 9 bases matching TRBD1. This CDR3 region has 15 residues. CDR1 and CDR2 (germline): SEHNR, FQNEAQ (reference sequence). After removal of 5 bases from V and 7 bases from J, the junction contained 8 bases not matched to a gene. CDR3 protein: CASSPRDRETEKLFF. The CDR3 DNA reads TGTGCCAGCAGCCCCAGGGACAGGGAAACTGAAAAACTGTTTTTT.

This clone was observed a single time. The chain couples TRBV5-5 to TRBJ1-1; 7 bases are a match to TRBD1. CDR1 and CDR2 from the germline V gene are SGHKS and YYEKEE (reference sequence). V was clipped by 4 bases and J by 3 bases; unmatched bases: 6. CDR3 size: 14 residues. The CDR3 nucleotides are TGTGCCAGCAGCATCGGAGGACAGGACACTGAAGCTTTCTTT. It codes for CASSIGGQDTEAFF.

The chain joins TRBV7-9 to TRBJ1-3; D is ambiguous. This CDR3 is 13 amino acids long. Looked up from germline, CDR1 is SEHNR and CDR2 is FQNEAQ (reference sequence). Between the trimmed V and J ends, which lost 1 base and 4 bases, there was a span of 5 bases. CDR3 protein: CASSLERGNTIYF. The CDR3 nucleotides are TGTGCCAGCAGCTTAGAACGGGGAAACACCATATATTTT.

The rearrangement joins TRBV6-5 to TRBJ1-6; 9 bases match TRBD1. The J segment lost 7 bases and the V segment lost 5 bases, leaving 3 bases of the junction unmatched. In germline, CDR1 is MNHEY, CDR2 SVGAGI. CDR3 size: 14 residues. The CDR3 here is CASSRTGENSPLHF. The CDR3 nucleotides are TGTGCCAGCAGTAGGACAGGGGAAAATTCACCCCTCCACTTT.

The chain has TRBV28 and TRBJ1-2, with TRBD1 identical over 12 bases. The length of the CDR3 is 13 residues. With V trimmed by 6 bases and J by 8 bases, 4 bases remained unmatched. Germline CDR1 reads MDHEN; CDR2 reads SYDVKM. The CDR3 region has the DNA TGTGCCAGCAGGGGACAGGGGGCAGGAGGCTACACCTTC. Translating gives CASRGQGAGGYTF.

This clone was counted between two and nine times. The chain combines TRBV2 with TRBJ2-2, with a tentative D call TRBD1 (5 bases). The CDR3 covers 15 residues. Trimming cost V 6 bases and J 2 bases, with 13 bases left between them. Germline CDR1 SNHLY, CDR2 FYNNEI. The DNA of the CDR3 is TGTGCCAGCAGGCATCAGGGAACTAACACCGGGGAGCTGTTTTTT. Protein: CASRHQGTNTGELFF.

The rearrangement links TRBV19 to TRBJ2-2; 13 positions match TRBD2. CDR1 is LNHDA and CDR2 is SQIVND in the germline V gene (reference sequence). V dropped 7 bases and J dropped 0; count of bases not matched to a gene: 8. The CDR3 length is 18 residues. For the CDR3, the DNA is TGTGCCAGTATCGCACGACTAGCGGGGGGCACGAACACCGGGGAGCTGTTTTTT. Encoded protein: CASIARLAGGTNTGELFF.

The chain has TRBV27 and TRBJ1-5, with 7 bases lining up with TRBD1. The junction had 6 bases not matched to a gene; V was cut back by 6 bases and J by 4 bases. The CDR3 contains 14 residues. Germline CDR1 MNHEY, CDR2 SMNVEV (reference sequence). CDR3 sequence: CASSPQGFNQPQHF. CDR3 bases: TGTGCCAGCAGCCCACAGGGGTTTAATCAGCCCCAGCATTTT.

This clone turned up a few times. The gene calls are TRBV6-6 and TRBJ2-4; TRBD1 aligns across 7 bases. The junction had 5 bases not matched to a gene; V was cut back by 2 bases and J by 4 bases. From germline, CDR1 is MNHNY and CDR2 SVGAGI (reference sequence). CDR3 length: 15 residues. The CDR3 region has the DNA TGTGCCAGCAGTTACACGGGGACAGTGAAAAACATTCAGTACTTC. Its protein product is CASSYTGTVKNIQYF.

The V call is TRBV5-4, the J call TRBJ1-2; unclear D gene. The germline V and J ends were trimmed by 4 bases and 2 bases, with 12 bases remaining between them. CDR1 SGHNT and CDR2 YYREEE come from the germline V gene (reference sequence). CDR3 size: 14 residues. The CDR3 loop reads CASSEDTLNYGYTF. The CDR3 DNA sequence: TGTGCCAGCAGCGAAGACACGCTGAACTATGGCTACACCTTC.

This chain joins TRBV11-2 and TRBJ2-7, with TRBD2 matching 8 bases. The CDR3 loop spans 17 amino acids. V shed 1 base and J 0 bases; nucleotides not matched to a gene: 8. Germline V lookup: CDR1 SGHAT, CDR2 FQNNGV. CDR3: CASSLGTGGVSSYEQYF. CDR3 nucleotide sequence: TGTGCCAGCAGCTTAGGGACCGGGGGGGTGAGCTCCTACGAGCAGTACTTC.

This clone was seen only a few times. The CDR3 nucleotides read TGTGCCAGTAGTATATCGATAGACAGGATGGATACGCAGTATTTT. It codes for CASSISIDRMDTQYF. V usage is TRBV19 and J usage is TRBJ2-3; tentative D call: TRBD1 (6 bases). The CDR3 is 15 residues long. From germline, CDR1 is LNHDA and CDR2 SQIVND (reference sequence). V lost 2 bases and J lost 6, with 15 bases in between.

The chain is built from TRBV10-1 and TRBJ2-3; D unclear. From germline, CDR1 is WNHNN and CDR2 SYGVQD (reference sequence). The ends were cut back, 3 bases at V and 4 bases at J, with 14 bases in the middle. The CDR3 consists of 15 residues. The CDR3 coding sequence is TGCGCCAGCAGTGAAACCCCTCTGCGAGCAGATACGCAGTATTTT. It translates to CASSETPLRADTQYF.

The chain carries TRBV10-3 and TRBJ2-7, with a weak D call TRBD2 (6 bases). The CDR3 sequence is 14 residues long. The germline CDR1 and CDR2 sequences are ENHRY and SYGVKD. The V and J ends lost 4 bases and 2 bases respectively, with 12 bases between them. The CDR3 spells CAISVGGVTYEQYF. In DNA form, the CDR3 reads TGTGCCATCAGTGTCGGGGGAGTTACCTACGAGCAGTACTTC.

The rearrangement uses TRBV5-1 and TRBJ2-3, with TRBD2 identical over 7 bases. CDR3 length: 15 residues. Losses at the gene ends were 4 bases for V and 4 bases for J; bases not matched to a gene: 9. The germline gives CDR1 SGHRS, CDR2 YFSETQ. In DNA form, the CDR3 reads TGCGCCAGCAGCGGCGGCCTAAGCGGGGCAGATACGCAGTATTTT. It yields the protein CASSGGLSGADTQYF. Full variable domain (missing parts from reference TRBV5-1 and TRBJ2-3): KAGVTQTPRYLIKTRGQQVTLSCSPISGHRSVSWYQQTPGQGLQFLFEYFSETQRNKGNFPGRFSGRQFSNSRSEMNVSTLELGDSALYLCASSGGLSGADTQYFGPGTRLTVL.

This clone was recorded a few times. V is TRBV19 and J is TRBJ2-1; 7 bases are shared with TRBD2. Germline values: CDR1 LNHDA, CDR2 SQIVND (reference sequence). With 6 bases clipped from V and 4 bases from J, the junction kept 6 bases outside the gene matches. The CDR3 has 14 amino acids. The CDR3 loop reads CASSAGVKYNEQFF. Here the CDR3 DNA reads TGTGCCAGTAGCGCGGGAGTGAAGTACAATGAGCAGTTCTTC.

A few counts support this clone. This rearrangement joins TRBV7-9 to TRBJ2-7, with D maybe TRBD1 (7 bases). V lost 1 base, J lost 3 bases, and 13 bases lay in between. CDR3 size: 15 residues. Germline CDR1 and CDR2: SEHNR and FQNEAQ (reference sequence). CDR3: CASSLVGRGVYEQYF. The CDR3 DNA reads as TGTGCCAGCAGCTTAGTAGGCAGGGGGGTCTACGAGCAGTACTTC.

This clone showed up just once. The CDR3 is CASSPQGGPGGANVLTF. The CDR3 bases are TGTGCCAGCTCACCGCAGGGGGGACCGGGCGGGGCCAACGTCCTGACTTTC. This chain connects TRBV18 to TRBJ2-6, with a weak D call TRBD1 (7 bases). Trimming left V 3 bases short and J 4 bases short, with 16 bases between. CDR1 and CDR2 from the germline V gene are KGHSH and LQKENI. CDR3 length equals 17 residues.

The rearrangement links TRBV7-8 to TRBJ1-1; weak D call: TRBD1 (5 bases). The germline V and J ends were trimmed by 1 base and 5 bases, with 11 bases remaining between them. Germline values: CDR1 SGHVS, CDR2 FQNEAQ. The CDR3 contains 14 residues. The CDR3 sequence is CASSLEGARTEAFF. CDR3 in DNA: TGTGCCAGCAGCTTAGAAGGGGCTCGAACTGAAGCTTTCTTT.

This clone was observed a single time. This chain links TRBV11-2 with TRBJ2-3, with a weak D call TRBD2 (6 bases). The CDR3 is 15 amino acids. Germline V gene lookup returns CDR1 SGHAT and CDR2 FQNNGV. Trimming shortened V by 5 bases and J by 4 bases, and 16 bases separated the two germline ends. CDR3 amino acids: CASSRVGGDPDTQYF. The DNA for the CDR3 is TGTGCCAGCAGCCGCGTGGGAGGAGATCCAGATACGCAGTATTTT.